Listed here are 14 T cell receptor beta chains from one sample, sequenced in a study of OX40 agonist ivuxolimab in advanced cancers. Libraries were prepared by immunoSEQ multiplex PCR; TCRdb keeps only in-frame clonotypes and omits some of them. This repertoire shows roughly 69,000 clones, 75% to 95% found once; its top ten account for approximately 0.99%. Sequences were derived from CD4+ or CD8+ T cells sorted from blood, sampled in a trial of the OX40 agonist ivuxolimab. The receptors shown here come from an adult with an advanced solid tumor such as melanoma, head and neck, liver or kidney cancer.

The sample holds a few counts of this clone. The genes are TRBV6-5 and TRBJ1-2; D is unclear. Trimming removed 5 bases from V and 7 bases from J, with 17 bases in between. Germline V CDR1 and CDR2: MNHEY, SVGAGI. The CDR3 is 14 residues long. CDR3 coding DNA: TGTGCCAGCAGTCCACCGGGAGATCTTTTTGGCTACACCTTC. This translates into CASSPPGDLFGYTF.

The chain links TRBV6-5 to TRBJ2-3; a possible D gene is TRBD2 (6 bases). The V gene lost 2 bases and the J gene lost 0 bases, with 12 bases spanning the gap. Looked up from germline, CDR1 is MNHEY and CDR2 is SVGAGI. The CDR3 has 16 amino acids. For the CDR3, the DNA is TGTGCCAGCAGTTACGGGGGGAGACCTAGCACAGATACGCAGTATTTT. It codes for CASSYGGRPSTDTQYF.

The gene calls are TRBV2 and TRBJ2-1, with 10 bases lining up with TRBD2. The J segment lost 7 bases and the V segment lost 4 bases, leaving 4 bases of the junction unmatched. This CDR3 comprises 14 residues. CDR1 SNHLY and CDR2 FYNNEI come from the germline V gene. DNA of the CDR3: TGTGCCAGCAGTGGGATTAGCGGGAGGAATGAGCAGTTCTTC. This sequence encodes CASSGISGRNEQFF.

The V gene is TRBV11-3, the J gene TRBJ2-3; D is possibly TRBD1 (5 bases). The germline V and J ends were trimmed by 1 base and 8 bases, with 13 bases remaining between them. Per germline, CDR1 SGHNT and CDR2 YENEEA. This CDR3 region has 14 residues. CDR3 sequence (DNA): TGTGCCAGCAGCTTAGGCAGTCTTCAGGGTACGCAGTATTTT. Translated: CASSLGSLQGTQYF.

This sequence joins TRBV6-5 and TRBJ1-2; D perhaps matches TRBD1 (5 bases). V was clipped by 2 bases and J by 5 bases, with 18 bases between them. CDR3 length: 16 amino acids. Germline V gene data show CDR1 as MNHEY and CDR2 as SVGAGI. The CDR3 protein is CASSYLKTGTTYGYTF. DNA of the CDR3: TGTGCCAGCAGTTACCTCAAGACCGGGACCACGTATGGCTACACCTTC.

V and J are TRBV6-5 and TRBJ2-3; 8 bases line up with TRBD2. CDR1 and CDR2 (germline): MNHEY, SVGAGI. This CDR3 comprises 14 residues. Unmatched junction bases numbered 6, after V lost 8 bases and J lost 2 bases. CDR3 loop: CASATSGHTDTQYF. In DNA, the CDR3 is TGTGCCAGCGCCACTAGCGGTCACACAGATACGCAGTATTTT.

The V call is TRBV4-2, the J call TRBJ2-1; no firm D call. From germline, CDR1 is LGHNA and CDR2 YNFKEQ. Between the trimmed V and J ends, which lost 1 base and 3 bases, there was a span of 4 bases. The length of the CDR3 is 13 residues. DNA for the CDR3: TGTGCCAGCAGCCAAGGGGACTACAATGAGCAGTTCTTC. Translated, it gives CASSQGDYNEQFF.

V is TRBV19 and J is TRBJ1-1; D might be TRBD1 (6 bases). CDR3 size: 14 residues. Germline assignment: CDR1 LNHDA and CDR2 SQIVND (reference sequence). With 7 bases removed from V and 0 bases from J, the gap between germline ends came to 12 bases. The CDR3 nucleotides read TGTGCCAGTAAAGACGGACAGATGAACACTGAAGCTTTCTTT. As protein: CASKDGQMNTEAFF.

This sequence joins TRBV6-1 and TRBJ2-1; 10 nucleotides line up with TRBD1. The CDR3 loop spans 15 amino acids. In germline, CDR1 is MNHNS, CDR2 SASEGT. Trimming took 6 bases from V and 6 from J; bases not matched to a gene: 8. This CDR3 reads CASRGQGTPGNEQFF. The CDR3 DNA reads as TGTGCCAGCAGGGGACAGGGGACCCCAGGCAATGAGCAGTTCTTC.

The V and J genes are TRBV5-1 and TRBJ2-1; 10 bases align to TRBD1. The CDR3 length is 18 residues. The V and J ends lost 0 bases and 0 bases, in that order; junction bases with no gene match: 6. The germline V gene encodes CDR1 SGHRS and CDR2 YFSETQ. For the CDR3, the DNA is TGCGCCAGCAGCTTGGGCGGACAGGGGGTTCCCTCCTACAATGAGCAGTTCTTC. As protein: CASSLGGQGVPSYNEQFF. The full variable domain, with the rest looked up from reference TRBV5-1 and TRBJ2-1, is KAGVTQTPRYLIKTRGQQVTLSCSPISGHRSVSWYQQTPGQGLQFLFEYFSETQRNKGNFPGRFSGRQFSNSRSEMNVSTLELGDSALYLCASSLGGQGVPSYNEQFFGPGTRLTVL.

The gene calls are TRBV29-1 and TRBJ1-2; TRBD1 matches 7 bases. V lost 6 bases and J lost 0; bases outside the gene matches: 10. The CDR3 has 15 residues. Germline V gene data show CDR1 as SQVTM and CDR2 as ANQGSEA. CDR3 sequence: CSVAGTATSNYGYTF. For the CDR3, the DNA is TGCAGCGTCGCCGGGACAGCAACCTCTAACTATGGCTACACCTTC.

The chain carries TRBV7-8 and TRBJ1-5, with D hard to call. Trimming removed 5 bases from V and 3 bases from J, with 14 bases in between. The CDR3 is 15 amino acids. Looked up from germline, CDR1 is SGHVS and CDR2 is FQNEAQ. This chain's CDR3 is CASSGVTDSNQPQHF. DNA for the CDR3: TGTGCCAGCAGCGGGGTGACCGACTCCAATCAGCCCCAGCATTTT. Full variable domain (outside the CDR3, taken from reference TRBV7-8 and TRBJ1-5): GAGVSQSPRYKVAKRGQDVALRCDPISGHVSLFWYQQALGQGPEFLTYFQNEAQLDKSGLPSDRFFAERPEGSVSTLKIQRTQQEDSAVYLCASSGVTDSNQPQHFGDGTRLSIL.

The chain couples TRBV9 to TRBJ1-3; no clear D gene. Trimming stripped 5 bases from V and 3 bases from J, with 18 bases between. CDR1 and CDR2 (germline): SGDLS, YYNGEE. The CDR3 contains 16 residues. CDR3 sequence (DNA): TGTGCCAGCAGTCTTAGAGGGCAGGAGGATGGAAACACCATATATTTT. It encodes CASSLRGQEDGNTIYF.

This chain links TRBV19 with TRBJ2-5; 11 bases match TRBD1. The J call may be wrong; the DNA end is better matched by TRBJ2-7. Looked up from germline, CDR1 is LNHDA and CDR2 is SQIVND (reference sequence). The CDR3 contains 16 residues. The CDR3 DNA follows: TGTGCCAGTAGTTACGGGACAGGGGGTTTTGGCTACGAGCAGTACTTC. This codes for CASSYGTGGFGYEQYF.